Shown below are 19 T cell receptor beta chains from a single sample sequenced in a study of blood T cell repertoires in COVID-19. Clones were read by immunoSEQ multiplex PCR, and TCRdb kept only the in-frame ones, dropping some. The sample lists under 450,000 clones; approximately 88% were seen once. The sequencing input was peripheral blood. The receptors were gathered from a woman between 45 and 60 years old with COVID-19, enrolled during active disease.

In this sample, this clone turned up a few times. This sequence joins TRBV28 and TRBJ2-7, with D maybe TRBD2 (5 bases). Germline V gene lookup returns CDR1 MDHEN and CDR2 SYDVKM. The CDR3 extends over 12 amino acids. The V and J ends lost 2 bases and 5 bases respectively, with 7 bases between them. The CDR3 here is CASSLLRDEQYF. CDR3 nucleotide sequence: TGTGCCAGCAGTTTACTGCGGGACGAGCAGTACTTC.

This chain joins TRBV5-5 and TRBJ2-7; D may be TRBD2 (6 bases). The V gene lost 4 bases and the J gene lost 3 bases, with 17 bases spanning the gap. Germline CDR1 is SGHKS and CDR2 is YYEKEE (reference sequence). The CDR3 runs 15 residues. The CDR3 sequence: CASSGGRTGNYEQYF. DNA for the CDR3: TGTGCCAGCAGCGGGGGGAGGACGGGAAACTACGAGCAGTACTTC.

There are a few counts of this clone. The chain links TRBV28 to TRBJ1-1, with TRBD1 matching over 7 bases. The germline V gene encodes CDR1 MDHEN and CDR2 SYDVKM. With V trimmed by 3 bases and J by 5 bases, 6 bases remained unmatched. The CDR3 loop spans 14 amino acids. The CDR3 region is CASSFEGARTEAFF. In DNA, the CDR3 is TGTGCCAGCAGTTTTGAGGGGGCGAGGACTGAAGCTTTCTTT. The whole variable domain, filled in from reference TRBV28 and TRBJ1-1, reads DVKVTQSSRYLVKRTGEKVFLECVQDMDHENMFWYRQDPGLGLRLIYFSYDVKMKEKGDIPEGYSVSREKKERFSLILESASTNQTSMYLCASSFEGARTEAFFGQGTRLTVV.

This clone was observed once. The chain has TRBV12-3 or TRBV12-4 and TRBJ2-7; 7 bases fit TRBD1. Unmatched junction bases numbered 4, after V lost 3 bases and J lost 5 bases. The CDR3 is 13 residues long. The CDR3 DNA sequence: TGTGCCAGCAGTTTGACAGGGATAAACGAGCAGTACTTC. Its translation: CASSLTGINEQYF.

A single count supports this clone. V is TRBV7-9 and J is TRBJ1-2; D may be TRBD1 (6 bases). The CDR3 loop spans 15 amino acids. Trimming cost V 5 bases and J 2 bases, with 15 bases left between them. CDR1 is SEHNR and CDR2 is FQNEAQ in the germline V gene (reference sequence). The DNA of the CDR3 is TGTGCCAGCAGCCTAACCTTTGGACAGAACTATGGCTACACCTTC. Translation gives CASSLTFGQNYGYTF.

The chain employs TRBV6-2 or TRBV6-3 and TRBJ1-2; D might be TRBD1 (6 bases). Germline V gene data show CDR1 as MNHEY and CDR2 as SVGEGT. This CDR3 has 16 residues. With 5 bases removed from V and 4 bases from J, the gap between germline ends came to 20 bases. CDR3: CASSLFQGSGSYGYTF. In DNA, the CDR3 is TGTGCCAGCAGTCTCTTCCAGGGGTCCGGCAGCTATGGCTACACCTTC.

The DNA of the CDR3 is TGTGCCAGCAGACTTCAGAGACAGGCGGCCTATGGCTACACCTTC. Translated, it gives CASRLQRQAAYGYTF. J is TRBJ1-2 and V is TRBV2; D is perhaps TRBD1 (6 bases). With 6 bases removed from V and 4 bases from J, the gap between germline ends came to 18 bases. Germline V gives CDR1 SNHLY, CDR2 FYNNEI. CDR3 size: 15 residues.

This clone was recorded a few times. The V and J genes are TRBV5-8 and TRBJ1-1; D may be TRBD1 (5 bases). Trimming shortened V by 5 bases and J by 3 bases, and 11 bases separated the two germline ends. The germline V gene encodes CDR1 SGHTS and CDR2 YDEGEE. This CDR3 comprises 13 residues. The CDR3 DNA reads TGTGCCAGCAGTGGGTGGGGCTACACTGAAGCTTTCTTT. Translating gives CASSGWGYTEAFF.

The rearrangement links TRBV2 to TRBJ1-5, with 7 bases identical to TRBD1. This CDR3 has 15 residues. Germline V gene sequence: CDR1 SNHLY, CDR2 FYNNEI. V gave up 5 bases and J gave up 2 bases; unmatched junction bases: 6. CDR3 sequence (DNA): TGTGCCAGCAGTACATCCGGACAGGGCAATCAGCCCCAGCATTTT. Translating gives CASSTSGQGNQPQHF.

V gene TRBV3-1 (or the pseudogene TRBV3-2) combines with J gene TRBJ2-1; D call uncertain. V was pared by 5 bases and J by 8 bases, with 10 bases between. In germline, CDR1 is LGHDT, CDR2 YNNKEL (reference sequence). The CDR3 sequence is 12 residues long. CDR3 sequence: CASSFGVDEQFF. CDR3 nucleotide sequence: TGTGCCAGCAGCTTCGGAGTGGATGAGCAGTTCTTC.

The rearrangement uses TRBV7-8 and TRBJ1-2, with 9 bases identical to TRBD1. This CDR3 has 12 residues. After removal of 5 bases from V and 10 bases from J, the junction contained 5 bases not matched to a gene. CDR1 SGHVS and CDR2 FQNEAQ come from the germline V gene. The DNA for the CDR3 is TGTGCCAGCAGCAAAGGGACAGGGCCCTACACCTTC. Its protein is CASSKGTGPYTF. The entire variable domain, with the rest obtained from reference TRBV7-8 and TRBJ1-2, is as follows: GAGVSQSPRYKVAKRGQDVALRCDPISGHVSLFWYQQALGQGPEFLTYFQNEAQLDKSGLPSDRFFAERPEGSVSTLKIQRTQQEDSAVYLCASSKGTGPYTFGSGTRLTVV.

The CDR3 spells CASSQMGQGASEQFF. In nucleotides, the CDR3 is TGTGCCAGCTCACAAATGGGACAGGGGGCGAGTGAGCAGTTCTTC. The chain recombines TRBV18 with TRBJ2-1, with 12 bases fitting TRBD1. Germline V gene sequence: CDR1 KGHSH, CDR2 LQKENI. The CDR3 has 15 amino acids. J was trimmed by 9 bases and V by 4 bases; bases with no gene match: 7.

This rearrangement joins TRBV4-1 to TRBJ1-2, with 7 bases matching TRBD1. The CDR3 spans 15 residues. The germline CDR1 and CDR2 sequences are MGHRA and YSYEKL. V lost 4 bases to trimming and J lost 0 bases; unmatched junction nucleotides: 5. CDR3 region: CASSPRDSPNYGYTF. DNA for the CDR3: TGCGCCAGCAGCCCGCGGGACAGTCCTAACTATGGCTACACCTTC.

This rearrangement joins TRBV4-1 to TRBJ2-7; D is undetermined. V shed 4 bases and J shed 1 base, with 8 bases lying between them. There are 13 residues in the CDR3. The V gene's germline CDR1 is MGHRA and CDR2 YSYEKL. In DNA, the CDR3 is TGCGCCAGCAGCCCCCAGATATCCTACGAGCAGTACTTC. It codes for CASSPQISYEQYF.

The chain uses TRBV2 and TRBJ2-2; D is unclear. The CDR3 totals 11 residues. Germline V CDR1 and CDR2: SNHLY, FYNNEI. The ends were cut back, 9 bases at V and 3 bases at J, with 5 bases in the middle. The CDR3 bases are TGTGCCAGTCACTACACCGGGGAGCTGTTTTTT. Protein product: CASHYTGELFF. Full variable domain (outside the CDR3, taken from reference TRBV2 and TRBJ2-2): EPEVTQTPSHQVTQMGQEVILRCVPISNHLYFYWYRQILGQKVEFLVSFYNNEISEKSEIFDDQFSVERPDGSNFTLKIRSTKLEDSAMYFCASHYTGELFFGEGSRLTVL.

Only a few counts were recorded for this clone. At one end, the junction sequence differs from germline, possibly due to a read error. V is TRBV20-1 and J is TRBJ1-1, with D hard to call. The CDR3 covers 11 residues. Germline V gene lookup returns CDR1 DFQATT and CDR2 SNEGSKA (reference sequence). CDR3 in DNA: TGCAGTGCTGAGAGTATTTCTGAGGCTTTCTTT. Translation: CSAESISEAFF.

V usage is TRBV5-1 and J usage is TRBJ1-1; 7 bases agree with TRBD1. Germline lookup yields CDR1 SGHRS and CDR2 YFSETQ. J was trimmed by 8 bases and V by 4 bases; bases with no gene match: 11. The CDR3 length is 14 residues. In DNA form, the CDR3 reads TGCGCCAGCAGCGGCGGACAGGCCCATAGGGAAGCTTTCTTT. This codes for CASSGGQAHREAFF.

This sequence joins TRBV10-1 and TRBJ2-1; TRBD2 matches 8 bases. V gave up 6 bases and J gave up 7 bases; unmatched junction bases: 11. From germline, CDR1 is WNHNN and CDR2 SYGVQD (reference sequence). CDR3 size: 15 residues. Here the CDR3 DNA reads TGCGCCAGCAGCGCCCAAGCGGGGGAGGGGAATGAGCAGTTCTTC. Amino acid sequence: CASSAQAGEGNEQFF.

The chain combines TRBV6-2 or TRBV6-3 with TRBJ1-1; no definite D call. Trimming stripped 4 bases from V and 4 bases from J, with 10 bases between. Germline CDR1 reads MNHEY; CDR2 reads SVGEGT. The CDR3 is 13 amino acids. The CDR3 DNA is TGTGCCAGCAGTTTCCTAACTGGCACTGAAGCTTTCTTT. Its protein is CASSFLTGTEAFF.